These T cell receptor beta chains were read from a single sample in a study of blood T cell repertoires in COVID-19. Data came from immunoSEQ multiplex PCR; TCRdb stores just in-frame clones and leaves some out. The table records around 140,000 clones, about 87% of them present only once. Sequenced input: peripheral blood. All receptors come from a woman aged 45-65 years with active or convalescent COVID-19. Each CDR3 is given with its conserved first and last residue. Each record gives: D gene, V gene, J gene, clone size, CDR3 DNA, CDR3 protein. A D gene is named only where the DNA matches it firmly. Expanded clones get a size class; other rows say once, few or many, or leave the size out.

>-|TRBV27|TRBJ1-5|-
TGTGCCTCGAGGGGGGGGAATCAGCCCCAGCATTTT
CASRGGNQPQHF
>-|TRBV24-1|TRBJ1-2|-
TGTGCCACCTCGTCCCCGGGGGGCCGTGGCTACACCTTC
CATSSPGGRGYTF
>TRBD2|TRBV6-5|TRBJ2-3|-
TGTGCCAGCAGGGGGACTAGCGGGTGGGCCAGTACGCAGTATTTT
CASRGTSGWASTQYF
>-|TRBV6-2/TRBV6-3|TRBJ2-3|-
TGTGCCAGCAGTTATGCCCGGGGCACAGATACGCAGTATTTT
CASSYARGTDTQYF
>-|TRBV18|TRBJ2-1|-
TGTGCCAGCTCACCAACAAGAAACAATGAGCAGTTCTTC
CASSPTRNNEQFF
>-|TRBV7-2|TRBJ2-7|-
TGTGCCAGCAGGGCGGGCCAGCTCTACGAGCAGTACTTC
CASRAGQLYEQYF
>-|TRBV7-2|TRBJ2-7|-
TGTGCCAGCAGCTTACAGTGGCTGGGGGGCTACGAGCAGTACTTC
CASSLQWLGGYEQYF
>TRBD1|TRBV3-1/TRBV3-2|TRBJ1-1|-
TGTGCCAGCAGTTTCGGACAGGAGAACACTGAAGCTTTCTTT
CASSFGQENTEAFF
>-|TRBV6-1|TRBJ2-7|few
TGTGCCAGCAGTGAGGGGCAGGGACTCTACGAGCAGTACTTC
CASSEGQGLYEQYF
>-|TRBV6-5|TRBJ1-5|-
TGTGCCAGCAGTTACTCTTCGGGGAGCAATCAGCCCCAGCATTTT
CASSYSSGSNQPQHF
>-|TRBV11-2|TRBJ1-3|once
TGTGCCAGCAGAACAGATACTAGTTCAAACACCATATATTTT
CASRTDTSSNTIYF
>-|TRBV6-1|TRBJ2-7|-
TGTGCCAGCAGTGACCAGGGGCCAGACGAGCAGTACTTC
CASSDQGPDEQYF
>-|TRBV7-9|TRBJ1-2|-
TGTGCCAGCAGCTTAGCGGACAGTGGGGTGAACACCTTC
CASSLADSGVNTF
>TRBD1|TRBV7-2|TRBJ2-1|-
TGTGCCAGCAGCTCAGCGCGGACAGGGGGTAATGAGCAGTTCTTC
CASSSARTGGNEQFF
>TRBD2|TRBV28|TRBJ2-1|-
TGTGCCAGCAGTTTAGGGACTAGGGGGGATGAGCAGTTCTTC
CASSLGTRGDEQFF
>TRBD1|TRBV3-1/TRBV3-2|TRBJ2-5|once
TGTGCCAGCAGCCAAGGAGGGGGCAAGACCCAGTACTTC
CASSQGGGKTQYF
>-|TRBV7-3|TRBJ2-4|-
TGTGCCAGCAGGGTCGGACCGCGGACAGCGGAAAACATTCAGTACTTC
CASRVGPRTAENIQYF
>-|TRBV27|TRBJ2-6|-
TGTGCCAGCAGTTCCACTCCGGGGGCCAACGTCCTGACTTTC
CASSSTPGANVLTF
>TRBD2|TRBV2|TRBJ2-1|-
TGTGCCAGCGAGCGGGAAGGCTCCTACAATGAGCAGTTCTTC
CASEREGSYNEQFF
>TRBD1|TRBV6-6|TRBJ1-4|-
TGTGCCAGCATCATAGACAGGGGCGGTAATGAAAAACTGTTTTTT
CASIIDRGGNEKLFF
>TRBD1|TRBV29-1|TRBJ1-5|-
TGCAGCGTACAGGGGTTGAATCAGCCCCAGCATTTT
CSVQGLNQPQHF
>-|TRBV29-1|TRBJ1-1|many
TGCAGCGCGGGGCGGGGCAGGAACACTGAAGCTTTCTTT
CSAGRGRNTEAFF
>TRBD2|TRBV3-1/TRBV3-2|TRBJ2-3|-
TGTGCCAGCAGCCAAGATATTCTTGGCGGGGGGTCCACAGATACGCAGTATTTT
CASSQDILGGGSTDTQYF
>-|TRBV11-3|TRBJ2-2|-
TGTGCCAGCAGCTCAACAGGGCCCGGGGAGCTGTTTTTT
CASSSTGPGELFF
>TRBD2|TRBV6-2/TRBV6-3|TRBJ2-5|-
TGTGCCAGCAGTTACTCGGCTAGCGGGGGCGGGGAACAAGAGACCCAGTACTTC
CASSYSASGGGEQETQYF
>TRBD2|TRBV4-1|TRBJ2-7|-
TGCGCCAGCAGCCAAGGGAGCGGGGGGGCCTCCTACGAGCAGTACTTC
CASSQGSGGASYEQYF
>-|TRBV5-1|TRBJ1-4|-
TGCGCCAGCAGCTTGGATGGGGAAGGAGGTGAAAAACTGTTTTTT
CASSLDGEGGEKLFF
>-|TRBV12-3/TRBV12-4|TRBJ1-5|-
TGTGCCAGCAGTTTCACCGAGGGCCAGCCCCAGCATTTT
CASSFTEGQPQHF
>TRBD2|TRBV25-1|TRBJ2-3|-
TGTGCCAGCAGGCCCCGGGGAGCGGGGATTGCGACAGATACGCAGTATTTT
CASRPRGAGIATDTQYF
>-|TRBV28|TRBJ1-5|-
TGTGCCAGCAGTTTAGAAGGCGGGGGAAGTCAGCCCCAGCATTTT
CASSLEGGGSQPQHF
>-|TRBV19|TRBJ2-5|-
TGTGCCAGTAGTATGGTCAGCGGTCGGGAGACCCAGTACTTC
CASSMVSGRETQYF
>TRBD1|TRBV6-5|TRBJ2-4|-
TGTGCCAGCACCCGGGGACAGGAGGGCATTCAGTACTTC
CASTRGQEGIQYF
>-|TRBV11-1|TRBJ2-5|-
TGTGCCAGCAGCCCCCGCGATAAGGAGACCCAGTACTTC
CASSPRDKETQYF
>-|TRBV4-3|TRBJ1-2|-
TGCGCCAGCAGCCAAGATTCAGACGGGGGAAATGGGTATGGCTACACCTTC
CASSQDSDGGNGYGYTF
>TRBD1|TRBV20-1|TRBJ1-4|-
TGCAGTGCTAGTGAGGACAGGGGGCATCGAATCGAAAAACTGTTTTTT
CSASEDRGHRIEKLFF
>TRBD1|TRBV7-2|TRBJ2-5|-
TGTGCCAGCAGCTTAGGTGCCGGGGTCAACAGGGGACAAGAGACCCAGTACTTC
CASSLGAGVNRGQETQYF
>-|TRBV24-1|TRBJ2-5|-
TGTGCCACCAGTGATTGGCAGGGATCGGAGACCCAGTACTTC
CATSDWQGSETQYF
>TRBD1|TRBV28|TRBJ1-4|-
TGTGCCAGCAGTCCCGGACAGGGAGCGGATGAAAAACTGTTTTTT
CASSPGQGADEKLFF
>TRBD2|TRBV30|TRBJ2-1|-
TGTGCCTGGAGCGGACTAGCGGGATACAATGAGCAGTTCTTC
CAWSGLAGYNEQFF
>-|TRBV7-2|TRBJ1-1|-
TGTGCCAGCAGCACGGACACTTATATGAACACTGAAGCTTTCTTT
CASSTDTYMNTEAFF